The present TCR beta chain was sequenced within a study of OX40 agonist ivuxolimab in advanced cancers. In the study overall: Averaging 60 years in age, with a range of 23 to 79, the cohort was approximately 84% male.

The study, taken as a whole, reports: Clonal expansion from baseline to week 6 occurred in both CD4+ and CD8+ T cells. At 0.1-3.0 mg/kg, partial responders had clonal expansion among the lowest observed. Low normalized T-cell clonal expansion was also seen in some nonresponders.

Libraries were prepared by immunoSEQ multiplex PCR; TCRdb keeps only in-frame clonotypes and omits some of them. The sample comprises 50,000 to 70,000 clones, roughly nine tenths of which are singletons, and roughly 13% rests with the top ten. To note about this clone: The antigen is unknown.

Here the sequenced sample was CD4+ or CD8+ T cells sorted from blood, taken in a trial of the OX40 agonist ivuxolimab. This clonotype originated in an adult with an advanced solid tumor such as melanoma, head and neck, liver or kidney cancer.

The CDR3: CASSATGGLTYNEQFF. The DNA for the CDR3 is TGTGCCAGCAGCGCGACAGGGGGCCTTACCTACAATGAGCAGTTCTTC. V usage is TRBV9 and J usage is TRBJ2-1, with 10 bases identical to TRBD1. The CDR3 has 16 residues. Per germline, CDR1 SGDLS and CDR2 YYNGEE. V was pared by 3 bases and J by 2 bases, with 5 bases of the junction left unmatched.